Listed below are T cell receptor beta chains from one sample, sequenced in a study of T cell repertoires in cytomegalovirus infection. TCRdb used MiXCR to reprocess the reads, holding one entry per CDR3 protein. This repertoire shows approximately 300,000 distinct CDR3 sequences, approximately 32% found once; its top ten account for 20%. These receptors' targets are unknown. The specimen comprised cultured PBMCs, sampled from culture after CMV antigen stimulation. The receptors were sampled from a human donor in good health (CMV status not recorded). Some clones in this sample may be carry-over from other donors' samples. Both conserved end residues are part of each CDR3. The order of the fields is J gene, D gene, V gene, CDR3 protein. A D gene is named only where the DNA matches it firmly.

J gene: TRBJ2-1; D gene: -; V gene: TRBV7-9; CDR3 protein: CASSPPGDLYNEQFF
J gene: TRBJ1-5; D gene: -; V gene: TRBV7-8; CDR3 protein: CASSPLIGDQPQHF
J gene: TRBJ2-7; D gene: TRBD1; V gene: TRBV7-8; CDR3 protein: CASSLAGTGDSYEQYF
J gene: TRBJ1-2; D gene: TRBD1; V gene: TRBV7-2; CDR3 protein: CASSPGTGGLGYTF
J gene: TRBJ2-1; D gene: TRBD2; V gene: TRBV20-1; CDR3 protein: CSATGLAGYNEQFF
J gene: TRBJ1-5; D gene: TRBD1; V gene: TRBV19; CDR3 protein: CASTLGQLNQPQHF
J gene: TRBJ2-1; D gene: -; V gene: TRBV7-2; CDR3 protein: CASSLVGSGILGEQFF
J gene: TRBJ2-1; D gene: TRBD2; V gene: TRBV28; CDR3 protein: CASSSRGGSRVDEQFF
J gene: TRBJ2-5; D gene: TRBD1; V gene: TRBV30; CDR3 protein: CAFSRDRVETQYF
J gene: TRBJ2-6; D gene: TRBD1; V gene: TRBV20-1; CDR3 protein: CSARVWDRGLLDGANVLTF